The 22 T cell receptor beta chains in this list originate from one sample, sequenced in a study of blood T cells in healthy people across ages. For the second PCR, which ran for roughly 7 to 11 cycles, a sample-barcoded 5' primer and a J-beta primer mix were used. TCRdb fed the 5' RACE reads into MiXCR, producing one record per CDR3 protein. This table holds 550,000 to 750,000 distinct CDR3 sequences, approximately 21% found once. Material: blood. These receptor sequences come from a man aged 65 to 79 in good health.

V gene TRBV10-3 combines with J gene TRBJ2-7, with D unresolved. The germline V gene encodes CDR1 ENHRY and CDR2 SYGVKD. The CDR3 covers 15 residues. V lost 3 bases to trimming and J lost 5 bases, with 17 bases between them. Here the CDR3 reads CAISEGFGVSDEQYF. In DNA form, the CDR3 reads TGTGCCATCAGTGAAGGCTTTGGGGTGTCGGACGAGCAGTACTTC.

V and J are TRBV3-1 and TRBJ2-1, with a tentative D call TRBD2 (5 bases). The CDR3 extends over 16 amino acids. V was clipped by 2 bases and J by 1 base, with 12 bases between them. Per germline, CDR1 LGHDT and CDR2 YNNKEL (reference sequence). This chain's CDR3 is CASSQIAYKSYNEQFF. The CDR3 DNA is TGTGCCAGCAGCCAAATAGCGTACAAATCCTACAATGAGCAGTTCTTC.

This rearrangement joins TRBV4-2 to TRBJ2-5; D is perhaps TRBD1 (5 bases). Per germline, CDR1 LGHNA and CDR2 YNFKEQ. V gave up 0 bases and J gave up 7 bases, with 18 bases separating them. This CDR3 is 16 amino acids long. DNA for the CDR3: TGTGCCAGCAGCCAAGAGGTTGGGCTAGACAGTTTGACCCAGTACTTC. The encoded protein is CASSQEVGLDSLTQYF.

The chain couples TRBV7-2 to TRBJ2-6, with D perhaps TRBD1 (6 bases). Germline-derived CDR1 and CDR2 are SGHTA and FQGNSA. The CDR3 runs to 15 residues. V was shortened by 7 bases and J by 2 bases, with 12 bases between the two germline ends. The CDR3 reads CASKGNRAGANVLTF. The CDR3 nucleotides read TGTGCCAGCAAGGGGAACAGGGCTGGGGCCAACGTCCTGACTTTC. Full variable domain (outside the CDR3, taken from reference TRBV7-2 and TRBJ2-6): GAGVSQSPSNKVTEKGKDVELRCDPISGHTALYWYRQSLGQGLEFLIYFQGNSAPDKSGLPSDRFSAERTGGSVSTLTIQRTQQEDSAVYLCASKGNRAGANVLTFGAGSRLTVL.

V is TRBV5-1 and J is TRBJ1-4; a weak D match, TRBD1 (6 bases). The CDR3 sequence is 15 residues long. V dropped 1 base and J dropped 5 bases, with 12 bases sitting between them. The germline gives CDR1 SGHRS, CDR2 YFSETQ. Here the CDR3 DNA reads TGCGCCAGCAGCTTGAGCCACAGGGAGAATGAAAAACTGTTTTTT. It yields the protein CASSLSHRENEKLFF.

This clonotype was recorded at least ten times. This rearrangement joins TRBV9 to TRBJ1-1; 11 nucleotides agree with TRBD1. Germline CDR1 reads SGDLS; CDR2 reads YYNGEE. Unmatched junction bases numbered 5, after V lost 3 bases and J lost 4 bases. The CDR3 loop spans 15 amino acids. CDR3: CASSASGTGGTEAFF. Here the CDR3 DNA reads TGTGCCAGCAGCGCCTCCGGGACAGGGGGCACTGAAGCTTTCTTT.

This clonotype was seen more than once but under ten times. CDR3 amino acids: CASSVGGLTYNEQFF. As DNA, the CDR3 is TGTGCCAGCAGCGTGGGGGGCCTAACCTACAATGAGCAGTTCTTC. The V gene is TRBV9, the J gene TRBJ2-1; D may be TRBD1 or TRBD2 (6 bases each). Between the trimmed V and J ends, which lost 2 bases and 2 bases, there was a span of 11 bases. This CDR3 has 15 residues. Germline values: CDR1 SGDLS, CDR2 YYNGEE. The entire variable domain, with the rest obtained from reference TRBV9 and TRBJ2-1, is as follows: DSGVTQTPKHLITATGQRVTLRCSPRSGDLSVYWYQQSLDQGLQFLIQYYNGEERAKGNILERFSAQQFPDLHSELNLSSLELGDSALYFCASSVGGLTYNEQFFGPGTRLTVL.

This chain links TRBV6-5 with TRBJ2-1; no clear D. The J call may be incorrect, as the DNA end agrees better with TRBJ2-7. There are 13 residues in the CDR3. Germline V lookup: CDR1 MNHEY, CDR2 SVGAGI. CDR3 DNA: TGTGCCAGCAGTTACAGGCAGTACTACGAGCAGTACTTC. Amino acids: CASSYRQYYEQYF.

V usage is TRBV6-5 and J usage is TRBJ2-7; D is perhaps TRBD1 (6 bases). The CDR3 loop spans 15 amino acids. Germline loops: CDR1 MNHEY, CDR2 SVGAGI. V lost 6 bases and J lost 1, with 16 bases in between. The CDR3 DNA sequence: TGTGCCAGCAGCCGTGAAAAAGGGGGATCCTACGAGCAGTACTTC. Amino acids: CASSREKGGSYEQYF.

This chain uses TRBV20-1 with TRBJ2-7; D call uncertain. The V end was cut by 3 bases, the J end by 4 bases, with 13 bases between. The CDR3 has 13 amino acids. The V gene's germline CDR1 is DFQATT and CDR2 SNEGSKA (reference sequence). The CDR3 region has the DNA TGCAGTGCTAGCAGCCCCAAGGAATACGAGCAGTACTTC. This codes for CSASSPKEYEQYF.

A single count supports this clonotype. The gene calls are TRBV20-1 and TRBJ2-2; 7 bases align to TRBD2. The length of the CDR3 is 15 residues. V trimming: 2 bases; J trimming: 4 bases; junction bases outside the gene matches: 7. The germline CDR1 and CDR2 sequences are DFQATT and SNEGSKA (reference sequence). CDR3 region: CSARFTSARTGELFF. CDR3 bases: TGCAGTGCTAGATTTACTAGCGCACGCACCGGGGAGCTGTTTTTT.

This clonotype was seen a handful of times. J is TRBJ2-5 and V is TRBV5-1; 11 bases are shared with TRBD1. Gene TRBJ2-1 matches the end of the DNA better, so the J call may be wrong. The germline V gene encodes CDR1 SGHRS and CDR2 YFSETQ. There are 15 residues in the CDR3. CDR3 nucleotides: TGCGCCAGCAGCTTGGAAGGGACAGGGGGCAATGAGCAGTTCTTC. It translates to CASSLEGTGGNEQFF.

This clonotype was counted only a few times. V usage is TRBV12-3 or TRBV12-4 and J usage is TRBJ2-5; D may be TRBD1 (5 bases). The J call is doubtful: the DNA matches TRBJ2-1 better. The CDR3 consists of 14 residues. CDR3 coding DNA: TGTGCCAGCAGTTCCTCAGTTGCAGGGTATGAGCAGTTCTTC. Translating it yields CASSSSVAGYEQFF.

The chain joins TRBV20-1 to TRBJ2-5; 12 nucleotides align to TRBD2. This CDR3 region has 16 residues. From germline, CDR1 is DFQATT and CDR2 SNEGSKA (reference sequence). The V gene end was trimmed by 0 bases and the J gene end by 5 bases; junction bases not matched to a gene: 7. The CDR3 DNA reads TGCAGTGCTAGAGATCCAATGACTAGCGGGAGTGAGACCCAGTACTTC. It encodes CSARDPMTSGSETQYF.

This clonotype was seen more than once but under ten times. This chain links TRBV5-1 with TRBJ2-2; perhaps TRBD2 as D (5 bases). The CDR3 is 15 residues long. The germline gives CDR1 SGHRS, CDR2 YFSETQ. Trimming removed 0 bases at V and 3 bases at J, with 9 bases between. The CDR3, as DNA: TGCGCCAGCAGCTTGGACGGGATGGACACCGGGGAGCTGTTTTTT. Translation: CASSLDGMDTGELFF.

The V gene is TRBV24-1, the J gene TRBJ1-1; 7 nucleotides align to TRBD1. The V gene end was trimmed by 2 bases and the J gene end by 2 bases; junction bases not matched to a gene: 4. The CDR3 sequence is 15 residues long. Germline CDR1 KGHDR, CDR2 SFDVKD. DNA for the CDR3: TGTGCCACCAGTGATTCCCGACAGGGAAACACTGAAGCTTTCTTT. It encodes CATSDSRQGNTEAFF.

This clonotype was seen only a few times. This chain uses TRBV12-3 or TRBV12-4 with TRBJ2-5, with D unclear. The V gene lost 3 bases and the J gene lost 0 bases, with 8 bases spanning the gap. The CDR3 covers 14 residues. In nucleotides, the CDR3 is TGTGCCAGCAGTTTCTGGCGGTACCAAGAGACCCAGTACTTC. It codes for CASSFWRYQETQYF.

The chain combines TRBV12-3 or TRBV12-4 with TRBJ2-5; 8 bases align to TRBD1. The DNA end is a closer match to TRBJ2-1, so the J assignment may be wrong. This CDR3 comprises 15 residues. CDR3 loop: CASSSPRTGSNEQFF. CDR3 nucleotides: TGTGCCAGCAGTTCTCCCCGGACAGGGTCGAATGAGCAGTTCTTC.

This clonotype was found a few times. The rearrangement links TRBV18 to TRBJ2-5, with a weak D call TRBD1 (6 bases). The J call may not be correct, given that the DNA end is closer to TRBJ2-7. This CDR3 is 13 amino acids long. Germline V gives CDR1 KGHSH, CDR2 LQKENI. The DNA of the CDR3 is TGTGCCAGCTCACGAGAACAGGGCTACGAGCAGTACTTC. Translated, it gives CASSREQGYEQYF.

V and J are TRBV2 and TRBJ2-2; 8 bases map to TRBD2. The CDR3 covers 14 residues. CDR1 and CDR2 from the germline V gene are SNHLY and FYNNEI. V lost 9 bases and J lost 3; bases outside the gene matches: 6. The CDR3 loop is CASGLAGDTGELFF. The DNA of the CDR3 is TGTGCCAGTGGTCTAGCGGGTGACACCGGGGAGCTGTTTTTT.

The rearrangement joins TRBV4-1 to TRBJ2-3; tentative D call: TRBD1 (6 bases). This CDR3 is built from 15 residues. Germline loops: CDR1 MGHRA, CDR2 YSYEKL. V lost 1 base to trimming and J lost 2 bases, with 10 bases between them. The CDR3 is CASSQGAGDTDTQYF. CDR3 DNA: TGCGCCAGCAGCCAAGGGGCAGGGGACACAGATACGCAGTATTTT.

A few counts support this clonotype. J is TRBJ1-1 and V is TRBV9, with D possibly TRBD1 on 5 matching bases. V was trimmed by 0 bases and J by 0 bases, leaving 6 bases between them. The CDR3 is 14 residues long. In germline, CDR1 is SGDLS, CDR2 YYNGEE. CDR3 sequence reads: CASSVGGVNTEAFF. The CDR3 DNA reads as TGTGCCAGCAGCGTAGGGGGGGTGAACACTGAAGCTTTCTTT.